Each of the 14 T cell receptor beta chains below was sequenced from the same sample in a study of blood T cell repertoires in COVID-19 (dated by TCRdb to between 2020 and 2021). Library method: the immunoSEQ multiplex PCR assay. The table comes from immuneACCESS by way of TCRdb, which keeps in-frame sequences with V and J called. Part of the clones is missing from these tables; in studies checked, under half for an unresolved V gene and the rest for unknown reasons. The sample has 130,000 or so clones on record, roughly four fifths of them singletons. Roughly an eighth of the sample comes from the top ten. The source material was peripheral blood. The receptors here all came from a woman in her sixties or seventies with acute or convalescent COVID-19.

As DNA, the CDR3 is TGTGCCAGCTCACCAGGGGACAGGGGGCGAGCTTTCTTT. Its protein product is CASSPGDRGRAFF. The chain recombines TRBV18 with TRBJ1-1; 12 positions agree with TRBD1. This CDR3 region has 13 residues. V lost 2 bases and J lost 10; bases outside the gene matches: 2. CDR1 is KGHSH and CDR2 is LQKENI in the germline V gene.

The CDR3 nucleotides read TGTGCCTGGAGTGTATTAGGGGGCTCTAATGAAAAACTGTTTTTT. Translating gives CAWSVLGGSNEKLFF. V is TRBV30 and J is TRBJ1-4; TRBD1 matches at 7 bases. Per the germline V gene, CDR1 is GTSNPN and CDR2 is SVGIG (reference sequence). The CDR3 is made up of 15 amino acids. The trim removed 0 bases at V and 3 bases at J, leaving 4 bases unmatched.

This clone showed up just once. The V and J genes are TRBV18 and TRBJ1-1, with D tentatively TRBD1 (5 bases). From germline, CDR1 is KGHSH and CDR2 LQKENI. Trimming took off 0 bases at V and 4 bases at J, with 21 bases between the two ends. This CDR3 spans 18 amino acids. The CDR3 sequence: CASSPPVGQGAGGTEAFF. In DNA, the CDR3 is TGTGCCAGCTCACCACCGGTCGGTCAAGGCGCGGGGGGCACTGAAGCTTTCTTT.

The chain recombines TRBV6-5 with TRBJ2-7; the match to TRBD1 covers 7 bases. With 6 bases clipped from V and 4 bases from J, the junction kept 12 bases outside the gene matches. The germline CDR1 and CDR2 sequences are MNHEY and SVGAGI. There are 15 residues in the CDR3. In DNA, the CDR3 is TGTGCCAGCAGATCAGGGGACAGCCGTCTTTACGAGCAGTACGTC. Translating gives CASRSGDSRLYEQYV.

The chain employs TRBV5-5 and TRBJ1-4; D gene unclear. The germline V gene has CDR1 SGHKS and CDR2 YYEKEE (reference sequence). Between the trimmed V and J ends, which lost 5 bases and 8 bases, there was a span of 7 bases. The CDR3 is made up of 11 amino acids. CDR3 sequence (DNA): TGTGCCAGCAGTTACCAGGAAAAACTGTTTTTT. Encoded protein: CASSYQEKLFF.

The genes are TRBV27 and TRBJ2-1, with 12 bases that match TRBD2. In germline, CDR1 is MNHEY, CDR2 SMNVEV (reference sequence). The CDR3 has 16 residues. V lost 5 bases, J lost 10 bases, and 12 bases stayed unmatched. CDR3 in DNA: TGTGCCAGCAGTCCCGCCCTAGCGGGGGGGCCAGGGGAGCAGTTCTTC. As protein: CASSPALAGGPGEQFF.

The chain employs TRBV5-1 and TRBJ1-1; D not certain. The CDR3 consists of 14 residues. The V and J ends lost 4 bases and 10 bases respectively, with 20 bases between them. CDR1 and CDR2 (germline): SGHRS, YFSETQ. The chain's CDR3 is CASSQNQVSGGAFF. The CDR3 DNA sequence: TGCGCCAGCAGCCAAAACCAGGTCTCAGGAGGAGCTTTCTTT. The full variable domain, in which reference TRBV5-1 and TRBJ1-1 provide the parts outside the CDR3, is KAGVTQTPRYLIKTRGQQVTLSCSPISGHRSVSWYQQTPGQGLQFLFEYFSETQRNKGNFPGRFSGRQFSNSRSEMNVSTLELGDSALYLCASSQNQVSGGAFFGQGTRLTVV.

The V gene is TRBV11-2, the J gene TRBJ1-6; unclear D gene. The germline V gene has CDR1 SGHAT and CDR2 FQNNGV. There are 14 residues in the CDR3. With 5 bases removed from V and 10 bases from J, the gap between germline ends came to 15 bases. The CDR3 DNA follows: TGTGCCAGCAGCCCTGGTGGTTTGAGGTCACCCCTCCACTTT. Protein: CASSPGGLRSPLHF.

The chain couples TRBV10-2 to TRBJ2-1; D remains unclear. The CDR3 runs to 16 residues. Trimming removed 2 bases from V and 0 bases from J, with 11 bases in between. The germline V gene has CDR1 WSHSY and CDR2 SAAADI. The CDR3 is CASSEGSASSYNEQFF. CDR3 nucleotide sequence: TGCGCCAGCAGTGAGGGGTCGGCTAGCTCCTACAATGAGCAGTTCTTC.

Note on this clone: A much more abundant neighbour one base away suggests this may be a read error. This sample includes further DNA sequences coding for the same CDR3. The V call is TRBV6-7, the J call TRBJ2-2; weak D call: TRBD2 (7 bases). TRBV6-7 is annotated as an ORF whose role is uncertain. This CDR3 has 19 residues. V lost 8 bases, J lost 6 bases, and 31 bases lay in between. The CDR3 reads CASRGGGRLCRRPAGELFF. CDR3 in DNA: TGTGCCAGCCGAGGGGGGGGGCGTTTATGCAGGCGACCGGCCGGGGAGCTGTTTTTT.

The CDR3 DNA sequence: TGTGCCAGCAGCTTAAGAGGGGCAGGGGACTCCTATAATTCACCCCTCCACTTT. Protein product: CASSLRGAGDSYNSPLHF. The chain uses TRBV13 and TRBJ1-6; TRBD1 might be the D (6 bases). V gave up 2 bases and J gave up 0 bases, with 14 bases separating them. CDR3 size: 18 residues. CDR1 is PRHDT and CDR2 is FYEKMQ in the germline V gene (reference sequence).

V and J are TRBV30 and TRBJ1-2; D perhaps matches TRBD1 (6 bases). The CDR3 totals 14 residues. Trimming took 4 bases from V and 6 from J, leaving 18 bases between them. Per germline, CDR1 GTSNPN and CDR2 SVGIG (reference sequence). The CDR3 sequence is CAWIRDNRLHGYTF. The CDR3 DNA is TGTGCCTGGATCCGGGACAACCGATTACATGGCTACACCTTC.

In this sample, this clone turned up once. This rearrangement joins TRBV7-9 to TRBJ1-1; D is unresolved. Trimming cost V 5 bases and J 9 bases, with 16 bases left between them. The CDR3 sequence is 13 residues long. The germline V gene has CDR1 SEHNR and CDR2 FQNEAQ (reference sequence). In nucleotides, the CDR3 is TGTGCCAGCAGCCAGGACGATTCGACTAAAGCTTTCTTT. It encodes CASSQDDSTKAFF.

The chain is built from TRBV28 and TRBJ1-2; D not resolved. Trimming removed 7 bases from V and 3 bases from J, with 12 bases in between. The CDR3 runs to 13 residues. CDR1 and CDR2 from the germline V gene are MDHEN and SYDVKM. CDR3 bases: TGTGCCAGCACCCCGCCGAGTGACTATGGCTACACCTTC. Translating gives CASTPPSDYGYTF.